Sequencing of this T cell receptor beta chain was carried out in a study of regulatory T cells in long-lasting Graves disease. The CDR3 runs to 14 residues. Germline V gene sequence: CDR1 SQVTM, CDR2 ANQGSEA. V lost 5 bases and J lost 7, with 18 bases in between. To make TCR beta libraries, researchers used iRepertoire HTBI primers and Arm-PCR of CDR3 regions. Each CDR3 protein gets one entry after TCRdb re-called the multiplex PCR reads with MiXCR. The data show roughly 700,000 distinct CDR3 sequences, with approximately 29% seen just once and roughly 41% held by the top ten. Time point described: persistent/refractory GD, antithyroid drugs over 5 years with positive TRAb. RNA from PBMCs was the source of the TCR library. Comments on this clonotype: Its antigen remains unknown.

Broader study findings: Peripheral blood was the sole material, not thyroid tissue. Favoring TRBV28, TRBJ1-2 and TRBJ2-5 was a feature seen in persistent disease.

The source material was peripheral blood mononuclear cells (PBMCs), sampled when the disease was refractory, from a patient treated with antithyroid drugs. The chain uses TRBV29-1 and TRBJ2-1; D could derive from TRBD1 or TRBD2 (7 bases each). This sequence originates from a female donor with Graves disease. The CDR3, as DNA: TGCAGCGTTCCCTGGGAGGGGGCGAGGAATGAGCAGTTCTTC. It is translated as CSVPWEGARNEQFF.